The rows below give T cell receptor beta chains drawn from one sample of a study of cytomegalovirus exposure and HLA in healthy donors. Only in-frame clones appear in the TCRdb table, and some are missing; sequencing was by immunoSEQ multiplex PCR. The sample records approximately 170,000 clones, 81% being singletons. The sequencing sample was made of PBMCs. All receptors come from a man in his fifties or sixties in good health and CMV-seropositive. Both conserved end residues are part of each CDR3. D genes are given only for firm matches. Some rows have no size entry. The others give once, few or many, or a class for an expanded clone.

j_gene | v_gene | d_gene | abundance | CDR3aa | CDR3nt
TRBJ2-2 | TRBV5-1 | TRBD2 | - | CASSVGLAAGELFF | TGCGCCAGCAGCGTAGGACTAGCGGCCGGGGAGCTGTTTTTT
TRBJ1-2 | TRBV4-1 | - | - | CASSQPVTRPSLYGYTF | TGCGCCAGCAGCCAACCGGTCACTAGGCCGTCCCTCTATGGCTACACCTTC
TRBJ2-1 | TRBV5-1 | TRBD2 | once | CASSLSGSTNEQFF | TGCGCCAGCAGCTTGAGCGGGAGTACCAATGAGCAGTTCTTC
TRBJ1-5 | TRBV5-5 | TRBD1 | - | CASSFGQGLGQPQHF | TGTGCCAGCAGCTTCGGACAGGGATTAGGGCAGCCCCAGCATTTT
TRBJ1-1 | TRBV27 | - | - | CASSLTVPGSFLNTEAFF | TGTGCCAGCAGTTTAACCGTTCCTGGGAGTTTTCTGAACACTGAAGCTTTCTTT
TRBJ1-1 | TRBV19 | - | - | CASSIGRNTEAFF | TGTGCCAGTAGTATAGGCAGGAACACTGAAGCTTTCTTT
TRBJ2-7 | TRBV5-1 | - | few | CASSSTAGDYEQYF | TGCGCCAGCAGCTCTACTGCAGGGGACTACGAGCAGTACTTC
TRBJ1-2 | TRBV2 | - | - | CASNRQALNYGYTF | TGTGCCAGCAACAGGCAGGCCCTTAACTATGGCTACACCTTC
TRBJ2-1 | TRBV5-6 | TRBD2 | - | CASSPPGLAGGISYNEQFF | TGTGCCAGCAGCCCTCCGGGACTAGCGGGAGGAATCTCCTACAATGAGCAGTTCTTC
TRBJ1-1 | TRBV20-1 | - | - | CSARDRTEAFF | TGCAGTGCTAGAGATCGGACTGAAGCTTTCTTT
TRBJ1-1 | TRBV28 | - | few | CASRLGYTEAFF | TGTGCCAGCAGACTAGGGTACACTGAAGCTTTCTTT
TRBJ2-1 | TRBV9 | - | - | CASSVARGNEQFF | TGTGCCAGCAGCGTAGCTCGGGGGAATGAGCAGTTCTTC
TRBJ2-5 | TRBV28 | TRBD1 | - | CASSPPGQGRGETQYF | TGTGCCAGCAGTCCACCCGGACAGGGAAGGGGAGAGACCCAGTACTTC
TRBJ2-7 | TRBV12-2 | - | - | CASRFPMGQGCYEQYF | TGTGCAAGTCGCTTTCCGATGGGACAGGGGTGCTACGAGCAGTACTTC
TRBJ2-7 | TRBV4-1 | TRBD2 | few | CASSLRGGDYEQYF | TGCGCCAGCAGCCTTCGGGGGGGGGACTACGAGCAGTACTTC
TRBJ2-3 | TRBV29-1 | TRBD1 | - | CSVDLDRGSTDTQYF | TGCAGCGTTGATTTGGACAGGGGTAGCACAGATACGCAGTATTTT
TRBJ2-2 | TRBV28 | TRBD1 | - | CASSSPGRGPNTGELFF | TGTGCCAGCAGTTCCCCGGGTAGGGGGCCGAACACCGGGGAGCTGTTTTTT
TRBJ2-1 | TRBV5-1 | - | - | CASSLFGVEGEQFF | TGCGCCAGCAGCTTGTTCGGGGTAGAAGGGGAGCAGTTCTTC
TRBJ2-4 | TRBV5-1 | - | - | CASSLEGEHIQYF | TGCGCCAGCAGCTTGGAGGGGGAACACATTCAGTACTTC